Each of the 31 T cell receptor beta chains below was sequenced from the same sample in a study of T cell repertoires in cytomegalovirus infection. In TCRdb, the reads were re-called with MiXCR into one record per CDR3 protein. The sample consists of 650,000 to 900,000 distinct CDR3 sequences, about 27% of them appearing once. No cognate antigen is known for these TCRs. The sample was cultured CD8+ T cells from PBMCs, taken from culture after CMV antigen stimulation. Receptor source: a human donor in good health (CMV status not recorded). Some clones in this sample may be carry-over from other donors' samples.

The V and J genes are TRBV2 and TRBJ2-5; tentatively, D is TRBD1 (5 bases). Germline CDR1 is SNHLY and CDR2 is FYNNEI. The V gene lost 6 bases and the J gene lost 5 bases, with 13 bases spanning the gap. The length of the CDR3 is 13 residues. CDR3 in DNA: TGTGCCAGCAGGCCCAGGGCCCAGGAGACCCAGTACTTC. It is translated as CASRPRAQETQYF.

The V gene is TRBV19, the J gene TRBJ2-7; a weak D match, TRBD2 (7 bases). The CDR3 length is 15 residues. From germline, CDR1 is LNHDA and CDR2 SQIVND (reference sequence). The germline V and J ends were trimmed by 3 bases and 2 bases, with 14 bases remaining between them. CDR3 nucleotide sequence: TGTGCCAGTAGTATCCAGCGGGACATAACCTACGAGCAGTACTTC. This sequence encodes CASSIQRDITYEQYF.

The chain combines TRBV7-8 with TRBJ2-7; 10 nucleotides match TRBD1. The V gene end was trimmed by 5 bases and the J gene end by 5 bases; junction bases not matched to a gene: 9. The CDR3 has 15 residues. Germline assignment: CDR1 SGHVS and CDR2 FQNEAQ. The DNA of the CDR3 is TGTGCCAGCAGCCCTATTGGGACAGGGGATAACGAGCAGTACGTC. It codes for CASSPIGTGDNEQYV.

This clonotype appeared a few times. The chain couples TRBV12-3 or TRBV12-4 to TRBJ2-3; the D gene could be TRBD1 or TRBD2 (6 bases each). Trimming pared 5 bases from V and 5 bases from J, leaving 17 bases between. The CDR3 length is 15 residues. The CDR3 region is CASSSFGGPGDTQYF. The CDR3 DNA follows: TGTGCCAGCAGTAGCTTCGGGGGCCCTGGAGATACGCAGTATTTT.

The chain combines TRBV6-5 with TRBJ1-1; D not certain. The V end was cut by 2 bases, the J end by 2 bases, with 15 bases between. The CDR3 is made up of 16 amino acids. The germline V gene has CDR1 MNHEY and CDR2 SVGAGI. The CDR3 region has the DNA TGTGCCAGCAGTTACCCTCCGTACCGGGGAAACACTGAAGCTTTCTTT. Amino acid sequence: CASSYPPYRGNTEAFF.

Turning to this clonotype: A much larger clone lies one base from this, so it may be a read error. V is TRBV19 and J is TRBJ1-5, with D uncertain. The CDR3 is 14 amino acids. Germline CDR1 LNHDA, CDR2 SQIVND (reference sequence). The CDR3 spells CASSMYSSNQRQHF. The DNA of the CDR3 is TGTGCCAGTAGTATGTACAGTAGCAATCAGCGCCAGCATTTT.

V gene TRBV9 combines with J gene TRBJ2-3; D not resolved. The V gene's germline CDR1 is SGDLS and CDR2 YYNGEE. Trimming stripped 1 base from V and 1 base from J, with 7 bases between. This CDR3 is 14 amino acids long. Written as DNA, the CDR3 is TGTGCCAGCAGCGTACGTGGCCGCACAGATACGCAGTATTTT. This codes for CASSVRGRTDTQYF.

This clonotype was detected ten times or more. The rearrangement uses TRBV7-6 and TRBJ2-1; no firm D call. Germline CDR1 reads SGHVS; CDR2 reads FNYEAQ. Trimming removed 0 bases at V and 10 bases at J, with 13 bases between. The CDR3 is made up of 14 amino acids. CDR3 amino acids: CASSLAPTVREQFF. The CDR3 bases are TGTGCCAGCAGCTTAGCGCCGACCGTTAGAGAGCAGTTCTTC.

This clonotype has ten or more counts. This chain links TRBV6-1 with TRBJ1-6, with a possible D match to TRBD1 (6 bases). The V end lost 4 bases, the J end lost 7 bases, and 17 bases lay between the germline ends. Looked up from germline, CDR1 is MNHNS and CDR2 is SASEGT. The length of the CDR3 is 16 residues. The CDR3 loop is CASSAEGGAPNSPLHF. The CDR3 DNA sequence: TGTGCCAGCAGTGCCGAGGGGGGGGCGCCGAATTCACCCCTCCACTTT.

The chain links TRBV6-6 to TRBJ1-6; D possibly corresponds to TRBD1 (6 bases). The CDR3 runs to 13 residues. The germline V and J ends were trimmed by 2 bases and 10 bases, with 9 bases remaining between them. Germline V CDR1 and CDR2: MNHNY, SVGAGI (reference sequence). The CDR3 nucleotides are TGTGCCAGCAGTTACGATGGGGGCTCACCCCTCCACTTT. It encodes CASSYDGGSPLHF.

J is TRBJ2-5 and V is TRBV27; D is possibly TRBD1 (6 bases). CDR1 and CDR2 (germline): MNHEY, SMNVEV (reference sequence). Trimming pared 3 bases from V and 2 bases from J, leaving 19 bases between. This CDR3 region has 17 residues. CDR3 in DNA: TGTGCCAGCAGTTTCTTAGGATCCGGGACATCTCAAGAGACCCAGTACTTC. Its protein is CASSFLGSGTSQETQYF.

This clonotype was counted many times. The CDR3 reads CASSLVVSLSSGANVLTF. The DNA for the CDR3 is TGTGCCAGCAGTTTAGTGGTCTCACTTAGCTCTGGGGCCAACGTCCTGACTTTC. The chain combines TRBV12-3 or TRBV12-4 with TRBJ2-6; D ambiguous. The ends were cut back, 1 base at V and 0 bases at J, with 13 bases in the middle. This CDR3 region has 18 residues.

V and J are TRBV6-5 and TRBJ1-1; TRBD1 matches 9 bases. Germline lookup yields CDR1 MNHEY and CDR2 SVGAGI. The CDR3 length is 14 residues. Germline trimming cut 6 bases from V and 5 bases from J; bases unmatched to any gene: 7. The CDR3 sequence is CASRTQGAGTEAFF. Written as DNA, the CDR3 is TGTGCCAGCAGAACACAGGGGGCAGGGACTGAAGCTTTCTTT.

The chain employs TRBV27 and TRBJ1-1, with D hard to call. The CDR3 totals 11 residues. Trimming shortened V by 9 bases and J by 4 bases, and 9 bases separated the two germline ends. Germline assignment: CDR1 MNHEY and CDR2 SMNVEV (reference sequence). CDR3: CASYAGTEAFF. CDR3 nucleotide sequence: TGTGCCAGTTACGCAGGCACTGAAGCTTTCTTT.

This clonotype was seen just once. The chain recombines TRBV5-1 with TRBJ2-7; 9 bases are a match to TRBD2. Germline V lookup: CDR1 SGHRS, CDR2 YFSETQ. The CDR3 runs to 17 residues. V lost 6 bases to trimming and J lost 2 bases; unmatched junction nucleotides: 15. CDR3 loop: CASKGASGGHPTYEQYF. CDR3 DNA: TGCGCCAGCAAGGGAGCGAGCGGGGGGCACCCCACCTACGAGCAGTACTTC.

The chain has TRBV14 and TRBJ2-1, with D possibly TRBD1 on 6 matching bases. The V and J ends lost 4 bases and 9 bases respectively, with 13 bases between them. Germline V lookup: CDR1 SGHDN, CDR2 FVKESK. The CDR3 consists of 13 residues. As DNA, the CDR3 is TGTGCCAGCAGCCTTTACAGGGCCCGTGAGCAGTTCTTC. Its protein is CASSLYRAREQFF.

This clonotype occurred many times. The V call is TRBV20-1, the J call TRBJ2-3; 7 bases line up with TRBD1. Germline V gene sequence: CDR1 DFQATT, CDR2 SNEGSKA (reference sequence). The CDR3 spans 16 residues. The V gene end was trimmed by 1 base and the J gene end by 3 bases; junction bases not matched to a gene: 10. The CDR3 loop reads CSARGGIYRGTDTQYF. The CDR3 DNA follows: TGCAGTGCTAGAGGGGGCATTTACAGGGGAACAGATACGCAGTATTTT.

CDR3 coding DNA: TGTGCCAGCAGTAGGGGGACTCCCTATGGCTACACCTTC. Translated: CASSRGTPYGYTF. This chain connects TRBV27 to TRBJ1-2; tentatively, D is TRBD1 (6 bases). The CDR3 has 13 amino acids. V dropped 5 bases and J dropped 4 bases, with 11 bases sitting between them. Per germline, CDR1 MNHEY and CDR2 SMNVEV (reference sequence).

This clonotype was detected only a few times. The chain employs TRBV27 and TRBJ2-2, with unresolved D. This CDR3 comprises 14 residues. Trimming left V 1 base short and J 4 bases short, with 7 bases between. Germline V CDR1 and CDR2: MNHEY, SMNVEV (reference sequence). The CDR3 loop is CASSLLGATGELFF. As DNA, the CDR3 is TGTGCCAGCAGTTTATTGGGTGCCACCGGGGAGCTGTTTTTT.

The chain joins TRBV6-1 to TRBJ1-1; D is undetermined. Germline V gene data show CDR1 as MNHNS and CDR2 as SASEGT. V was shortened by 8 bases and J by 4 bases, with 26 bases between the two germline ends. The length of the CDR3 is 17 residues. For the CDR3, the DNA is TGTGCCAGCCCTGCTGGGGATTACCCCTATTTGGGCACTGAAGCTTTCTTT. Translated, it gives CASPAGDYPYLGTEAFF.

The CDR3 nucleotides read TGCGCCAGCAGCCAAGATCAGGGTAGCAATCAGCCCCAGCATTTT. Protein sequence: CASSQDQGSNQPQHF. The chain employs TRBV4-1 and TRBJ1-5, with a tentative D call TRBD1 (5 bases). The CDR3 consists of 15 residues. The V and J ends lost 0 bases and 0 bases respectively, with 6 bases between them. Germline CDR1 and CDR2: MGHRA and YSYEKL.

This clonotype was detected a few times. The chain joins TRBV12-5 to TRBJ2-5; a possible D gene is TRBD2 (6 bases). The CDR3 totals 17 residues. Germline V gene data show CDR1 as LGHNT and CDR2 as FRNRAP. V lost 0 bases to trimming and J lost 3 bases, with 17 bases between them. The CDR3 sequence is CASGLVEEGWSKETQYF. CDR3 DNA sequence: TGTGCTAGTGGTTTGGTAGAGGAGGGATGGAGCAAAGAGACCCAGTACTTC.

There are a few counts of this clonotype. J is TRBJ2-7 and V is TRBV28, with TRBD1 identical over 12 bases. The CDR3 covers 16 residues. V dropped 5 bases and J dropped 0; count of bases not matched to a gene: 5. From germline, CDR1 is MDHEN and CDR2 SYDVKM. The CDR3 DNA reads as TGTGCCAGCAGTCCCGGGACAGGGGGCCGCTCCTACGAGCAGTACGTC. Its protein is CASSPGTGGRSYEQYV.

This clonotype was seen more than once but under ten times. The chain has TRBV20-1 and TRBJ1-2; 8 nucleotides agree with TRBD1. The CDR3 loop spans 13 amino acids. V dropped 4 bases and J dropped 5; count of bases not matched to a gene: 6. CDR1 is DFQATT and CDR2 is SNEGSKA in the germline V gene (reference sequence). The CDR3 is CSAISQGAYGYTF. The DNA for the CDR3 is TGCAGTGCTATCTCGCAGGGGGCGTATGGCTACACCTTC.

The rearrangement links TRBV20-1 to TRBJ1-3; 8 nucleotides agree with TRBD1. The CDR3 is 14 amino acids. J gave up 8 bases and V 0 bases, and 6 bases lay outside the gene matches. Germline V gene sequence: CDR1 DFQATT, CDR2 SNEGSKA (reference sequence). In DNA, the CDR3 is TGCAGTGCTAGAGAAGGCAGGGGGCTAGACACCATATATTTT. This gives the protein CSAREGRGLDTIYF.

This clonotype showed up many times. CDR3 coding DNA: TGTGCCAGCAGCCACCTTTTCGAGCGGGGGAACCAAGAGACCCAGTACTTC. Amino acid sequence: CASSHLFERGNQETQYF. V is TRBV7-8 and J is TRBJ2-5; 8 bases line up with TRBD2. V gave up 5 bases and J gave up 0 bases; unmatched junction bases: 11. The CDR3 contains 17 residues. Germline CDR1 is SGHVS and CDR2 is FQNEAQ.

The chain joins TRBV4-1 to TRBJ1-5; TRBD1 matches at 7 bases. V lost 0 bases to trimming and J lost 6 bases; unmatched junction nucleotides: 8. Germline loops: CDR1 MGHRA, CDR2 YSYEKL. The CDR3 is 16 residues long. CDR3 region: CASSQEPTGIGQPQHF. Here the CDR3 DNA reads TGCGCCAGCAGCCAAGAGCCGACAGGGATCGGTCAGCCCCAGCATTTT.

This clonotype was seen a few times. The chain couples TRBV27 to TRBJ2-3; TRBD1 aligns across 7 bases. V shed 5 bases and J 4 bases; nucleotides not matched to a gene: 18. The CDR3 is made up of 18 amino acids. The germline gives CDR1 MNHEY, CDR2 SMNVEV (reference sequence). The CDR3 reads CASSTRGGPKEGSDTQYF. CDR3 nucleotides: TGTGCCAGCAGTACCAGAGGGGGCCCGAAGGAAGGATCAGATACGCAGTATTTT.

V is TRBV29-1 and J is TRBJ2-7, with D maybe TRBD2 (6 bases). CDR1 SQVTM and CDR2 ANQGSEA come from the germline V gene. CDR3 length: 10 residues. The germline V and J ends were trimmed by 7 bases and 4 bases, with 8 bases remaining between them. The DNA of the CDR3 is TGCAGCGCCGGGGGATACGAGCAGTACTTC. Its protein product is CSAGGYEQYF.

The chain combines TRBV10-2 with TRBJ2-3; TRBD2 agrees at 7 bases. Germline V gene data show CDR1 as WSHSY and CDR2 as SAAADI. The CDR3 is made up of 16 amino acids. J gave up 2 bases and V 2 bases, and 7 bases lay outside the gene matches. As DNA, the CDR3 is TGCGCCAGCAGTGAGAAGGCGGGGGTTCTCACAGATACGCAGTATTTT. It encodes CASSEKAGVLTDTQYF.

The chain joins TRBV4-1 to TRBJ1-1; D not resolved. Between the trimmed V and J ends, which lost 5 bases and 7 bases, there was a span of 8 bases. CDR1 and CDR2 (germline): MGHRA, YSYEKL. The CDR3 covers 11 residues. CDR3 protein: CASSGRGEAFF. In DNA form, the CDR3 reads TGCGCCAGCAGCGGACGGGGTGAAGCTTTCTTT.